This T cell receptor beta chain was sequenced in a study of shared clonotypes between healthy human individuals. Study-level information: Three plates each covered CD4 naive and memory; CD8 naive two, CD8 memory one. Study-level points and caveats: Unshared clonotypes carried lower generation probabilities than those common to all four donors. Larger estimated richness was generally recorded for naive subsets relative to memory subsets.

Nashville, Tennessee was home to all donors, who were Caucasian adults. Notes on this clone: Its antigen remains unknown.

Sequenced by immunoSEQ multiplex PCR; TCRdb stores in-frame clones only, minus some. This table has about 110,000 clones, approximately 65% appearing once. This CDR3 comprises 13 residues. V was shortened by 6 bases and J by 4 bases, with 10 bases between the two germline ends. Germline V lookup: CDR1 SNHLY, CDR2 FYNNEI. The TCR comes from a woman in her twenties or thirties in good health. The chain carries TRBV2 and TRBJ2-1; D remains ambiguous. Sequenced sample: memory CD8+ T cells sorted from blood. Stated subset: CD45RO+ cells pooled with CCR7-negative TemRA cells. CDR3: CASSRSLYNEQFF. CDR3 nucleotides: TGTGCCAGCAGCCGATCCTTATACAATGAGCAGTTCTTC.